One T cell receptor beta chain is described in this entry. Its antigen is still unknown. The germline V and J ends were trimmed by 5 bases and 7 bases, with 19 bases remaining between them. The CDR3 totals 14 residues. Germline CDR1 and CDR2: SGHRS and YFSETQ. These data originate in a study of T cell responses to AZD1222 COVID-19 vaccine. Overall study findings and caveats: The number of AZD1222 recipients seropositive at baseline was only 5 to 7. Most donors were white British and more were female, and clonal diversity was possibly underestimated. Sampling captured repertoires only after the peak T cell response. The CD4 TCRs associated with vaccination extended across spike and predominated at 160-218 and 743-854.

The table came from immunoSEQ multiplex PCR; TCRdb's copy has only in-frame clones and leaves some out. The sample has about 140,000 clones, more than 70% seen once; the top ten hold more than 2.5%. The chain uses TRBV5-1 and TRBJ2-7, with a weak D call TRBD1 (5 bases). The sample in question was peripheral blood, obtained on day 0 of AZD1222 vaccination. This sequence originates from an adult in good health. This CDR3 reads CASRQQAIGEEQYF. The CDR3 region has the DNA TGCGCCAGCAGGCAACAGGCTATCGGAGAGGAGCAGTACTTC.